The sequence of this T cell receptor (beta chain) was determined in a study of Ad26.COV2.S vaccination and SARS-CoV-2 variants. Trimming shortened V by 0 bases and J by 2 bases, and 10 bases separated the two germline ends. The CDR3 consists of 15 residues. The V gene's germline CDR1 is SGHVS and CDR2 FNYEAQ. Findings and caveats of the study: Spike-specific TCR breadth in vaccine recipients exceeded that seen in placebo recipients.

This sample's treatment: 19 received Ad26.COV2.S at low or high dose, single or two shots; five or six received placebo; per-sample allocation not given. Day 63 after the first vaccine or placebo injection was the time point for sampling. The protocol was immunoSEQ multiplex PCR, while the TCRdb copy is restricted to in-frame clones and leaves out a portion. The table records 320,000 or so clones, 85% to 90% of them present only once. Note on this clone: Its target is not known.

The receptor comes from a person between 18 and 59 years old who received the Ad26.COV2.S COVID-19 vaccine or a placebo. The J gene is TRBJ2-5, the V gene TRBV7-6; D is tentatively TRBD1 or TRBD2 (5 bases each). Sequencing used peripheral blood, obtained in a trial of Ad26.COV2.S vaccine versus placebo. The CDR3 sequence: CASSLAGVRQETQYF. The CDR3 region has the DNA TGTGCCAGCAGCTTAGCGGGGGTTCGGCAAGAGACCCAGTACTTC. Looking up the rest from reference TRBV7-6 and TRBJ2-5 gives the full variable domain: GAGVSQSPRYKVTKRGQDVALRCDPISGHVSLYWYRQALGQGPEFLTYFNYEAQQDKSGLPNDRFSAERPEGSISTLTIQRTEQRDSAMYRCASSLAGVRQETQYFGPGTRLLVL.